Sequencing of this T cell receptor beta chain was carried out in a study of regulatory T cells in long-lasting Graves disease. With iRepertoire HTBI primers and Arm-PCR of CDR3 regions, TCR beta libraries were built. One entry per CDR3 protein, called by TCRdb with MiXCR from the multiplex PCR reads. The sample consists of about 240,000 distinct CDR3 sequences, 20% of them appearing once. Germline values: CDR1 LGHNA, CDR2 YSLEER. V trimming: 0 bases; J trimming: 6 bases; junction bases outside the gene matches: 10. The CDR3 runs to 17 residues. Time point defined: newly diagnosed GD, antithyroid drugs for less than 3 months. From RNA extracted from PBMCs, the TCR library was made. This clonotype was detected many times.

Sequencing was performed on peripheral blood mononuclear cells (PBMCs), taken at new diagnosis, from a patient treated with antithyroid drugs. This clonotype was obtained from a female donor with Graves disease. The chain links TRBV4-3 to TRBJ2-3; 9 nucleotides match TRBD2. This chain's CDR3 is CASSQEGFASGADTQYF. The CDR3 nucleotides are TGCGCCAGCAGCCAAGAAGGGTTCGCTAGCGGGGCCGATACGCAGTATTTT.